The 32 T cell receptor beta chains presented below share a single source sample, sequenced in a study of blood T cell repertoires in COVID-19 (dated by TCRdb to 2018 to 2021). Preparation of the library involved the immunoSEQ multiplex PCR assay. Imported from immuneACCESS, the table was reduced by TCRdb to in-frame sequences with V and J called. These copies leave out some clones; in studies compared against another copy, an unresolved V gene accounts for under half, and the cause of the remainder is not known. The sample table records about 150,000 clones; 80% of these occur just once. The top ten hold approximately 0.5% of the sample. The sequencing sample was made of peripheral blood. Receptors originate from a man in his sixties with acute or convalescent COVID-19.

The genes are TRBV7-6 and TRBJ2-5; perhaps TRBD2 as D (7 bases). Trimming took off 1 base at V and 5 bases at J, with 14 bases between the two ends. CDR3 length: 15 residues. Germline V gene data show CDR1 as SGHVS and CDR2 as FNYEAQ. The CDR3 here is CASSLGRGAGETQYF. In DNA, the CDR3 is TGTGCCAGCAGCTTAGGTCGGGGGGCCGGGGAGACCCAGTACTTC.

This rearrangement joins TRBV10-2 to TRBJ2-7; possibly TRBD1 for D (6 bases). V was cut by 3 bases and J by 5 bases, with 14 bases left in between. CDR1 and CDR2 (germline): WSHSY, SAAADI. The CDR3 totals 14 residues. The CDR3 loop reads CASSDGQGRDEQYF. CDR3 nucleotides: TGCGCCAGCAGTGACGGGCAGGGGCGAGACGAGCAGTACTTC.

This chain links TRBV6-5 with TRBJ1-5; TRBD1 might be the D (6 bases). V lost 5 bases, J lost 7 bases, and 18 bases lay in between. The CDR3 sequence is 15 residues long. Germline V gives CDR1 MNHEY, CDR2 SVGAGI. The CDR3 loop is CASSPQRGGMQPQHF. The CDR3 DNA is TGTGCCAGCAGTCCGCAGCGGGGGGGCATGCAGCCCCAGCATTTT.

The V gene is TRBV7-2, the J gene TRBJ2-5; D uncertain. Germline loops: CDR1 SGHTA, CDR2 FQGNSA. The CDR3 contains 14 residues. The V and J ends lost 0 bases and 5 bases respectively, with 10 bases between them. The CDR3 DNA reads TGTGCCAGCAGCTTAGCGCAGGTTAGGGAGACCCAGTACTTC. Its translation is CASSLAQVRETQYF.

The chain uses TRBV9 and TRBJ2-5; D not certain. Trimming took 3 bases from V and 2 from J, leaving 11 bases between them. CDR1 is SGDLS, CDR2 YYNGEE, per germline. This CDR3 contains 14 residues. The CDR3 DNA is TGTGCCAGCAGCGGAGGCCAGACTCAAGAGACCCAGTACTTC. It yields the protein CASSGGQTQETQYF. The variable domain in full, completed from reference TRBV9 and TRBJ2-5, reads DSGVTQTPKHLITATGQRVTLRCSPRSGDLSVYWYQQSLDQGLQFLIQYYNGEERAKGNILERFSAQQFPDLHSELNLSSLELGDSALYFCASSGGQTQETQYFGPGTRLLVL.

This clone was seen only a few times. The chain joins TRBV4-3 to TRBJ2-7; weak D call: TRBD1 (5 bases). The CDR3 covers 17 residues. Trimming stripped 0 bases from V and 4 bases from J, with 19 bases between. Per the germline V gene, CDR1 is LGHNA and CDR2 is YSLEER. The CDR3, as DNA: TGCGCCAGCAGCCAAGATCGCTGGGCAGGGTTGCGGTACGAGCAGTACTTC. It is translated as CASSQDRWAGLRYEQYF.

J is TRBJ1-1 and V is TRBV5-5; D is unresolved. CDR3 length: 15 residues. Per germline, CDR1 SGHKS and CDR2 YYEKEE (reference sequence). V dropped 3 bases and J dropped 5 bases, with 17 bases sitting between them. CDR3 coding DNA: TGTGCCAGCAGCTCAAACCCGTGGAGCCGGACTGAAGCTTTCTTT. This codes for CASSSNPWSRTEAFF.

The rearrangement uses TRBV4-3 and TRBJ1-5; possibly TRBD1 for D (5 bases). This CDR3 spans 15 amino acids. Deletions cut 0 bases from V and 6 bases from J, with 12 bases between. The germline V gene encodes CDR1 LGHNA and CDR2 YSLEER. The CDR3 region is CASSQDLQGSQPQHF. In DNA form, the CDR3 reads TGCGCCAGCAGCCAAGATCTCCAGGGCTCTCAGCCCCAGCATTTT.

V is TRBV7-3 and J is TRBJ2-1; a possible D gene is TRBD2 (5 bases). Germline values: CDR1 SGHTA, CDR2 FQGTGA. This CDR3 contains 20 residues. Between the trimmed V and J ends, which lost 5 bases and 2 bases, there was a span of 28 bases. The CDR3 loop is CASSVNPEQKAEVPYNEQFF. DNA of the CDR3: TGTGCCAGCAGCGTGAACCCCGAGCAAAAAGCGGAAGTTCCCTACAATGAGCAGTTCTTC.

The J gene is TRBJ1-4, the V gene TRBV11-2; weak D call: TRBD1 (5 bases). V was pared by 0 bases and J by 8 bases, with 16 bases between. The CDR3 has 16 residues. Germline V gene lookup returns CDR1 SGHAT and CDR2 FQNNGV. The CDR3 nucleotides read TGTGCCAGCAGCTTAGAAGGATCCCGGGGGTGGGAAAAACTGTTTTTT. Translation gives CASSLEGSRGWEKLFF.

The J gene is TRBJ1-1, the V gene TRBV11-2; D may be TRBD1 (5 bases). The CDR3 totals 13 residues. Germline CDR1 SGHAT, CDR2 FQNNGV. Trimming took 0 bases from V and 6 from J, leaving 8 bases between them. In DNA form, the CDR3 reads TGTGCCAGCAGCTTAGAGGGGGGATCTGAAGCTTTCTTT. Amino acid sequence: CASSLEGGSEAFF.

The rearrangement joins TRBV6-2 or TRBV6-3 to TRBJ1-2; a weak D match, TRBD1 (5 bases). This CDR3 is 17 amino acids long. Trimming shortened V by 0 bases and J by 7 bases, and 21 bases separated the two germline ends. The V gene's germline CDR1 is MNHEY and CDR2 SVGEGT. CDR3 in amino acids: CASSYSFSGAASGGYTF. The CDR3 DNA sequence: TGTGCCAGCAGTTACTCGTTTAGCGGGGCAGCCTCGGGTGGCTACACCTTC.

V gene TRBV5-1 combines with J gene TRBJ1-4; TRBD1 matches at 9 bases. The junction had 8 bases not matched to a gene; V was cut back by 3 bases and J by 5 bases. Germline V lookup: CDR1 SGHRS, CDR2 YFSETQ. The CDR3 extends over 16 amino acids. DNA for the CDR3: TGCGCCAGCAGCTCGTTCTCCGGGACAGGGAATGAAAAACTGTTTTTT. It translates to CASSSFSGTGNEKLFF.

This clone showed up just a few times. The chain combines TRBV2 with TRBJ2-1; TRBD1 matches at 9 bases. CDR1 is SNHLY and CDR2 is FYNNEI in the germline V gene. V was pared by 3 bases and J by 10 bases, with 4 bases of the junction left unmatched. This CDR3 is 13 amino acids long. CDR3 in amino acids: CASSERGQGEQFF. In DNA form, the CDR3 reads TGTGCCAGCAGTGAGAGGGGACAGGGAGAGCAGTTCTTC. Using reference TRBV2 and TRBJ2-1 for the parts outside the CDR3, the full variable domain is EPEVTQTPSHQVTQMGQEVILRCVPISNHLYFYWYRQILGQKVEFLVSFYNNEISEKSEIFDDQFSVERPDGSNFTLKIRSTKLEDSAMYFCASSERGQGEQFFGPGTRLTVL.

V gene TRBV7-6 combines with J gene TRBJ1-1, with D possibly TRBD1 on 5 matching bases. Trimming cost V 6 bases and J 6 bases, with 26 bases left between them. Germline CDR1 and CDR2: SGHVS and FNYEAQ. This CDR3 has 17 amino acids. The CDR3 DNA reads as TGTGCCAGCAGTCAAGGGTTTGGCGGGGCAGAAGTCCCTGAAGCTTTCTTT. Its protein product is CASSQGFGGAEVPEAFF.

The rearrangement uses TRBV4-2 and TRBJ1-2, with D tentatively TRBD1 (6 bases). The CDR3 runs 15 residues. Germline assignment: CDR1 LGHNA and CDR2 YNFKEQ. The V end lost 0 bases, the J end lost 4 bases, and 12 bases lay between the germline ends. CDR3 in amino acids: CASSQESGASYGYTF. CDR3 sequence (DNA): TGTGCCAGCAGCCAAGAGTCAGGGGCCTCCTATGGCTACACCTTC.

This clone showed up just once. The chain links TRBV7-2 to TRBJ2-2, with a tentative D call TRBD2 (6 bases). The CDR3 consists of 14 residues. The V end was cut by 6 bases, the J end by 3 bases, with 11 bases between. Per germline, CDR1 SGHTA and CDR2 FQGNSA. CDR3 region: CASSAGLYTGELFF. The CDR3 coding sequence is TGTGCCAGCAGTGCGGGACTCTACACCGGGGAGCTGTTTTTT.

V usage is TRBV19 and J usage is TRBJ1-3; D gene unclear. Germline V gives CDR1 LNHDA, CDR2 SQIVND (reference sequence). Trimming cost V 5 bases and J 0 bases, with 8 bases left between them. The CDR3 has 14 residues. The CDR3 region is CASSPPVSGNTIYF. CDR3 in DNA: TGTGCCAGTAGTCCGCCGGTCTCTGGAAACACCATATATTTT.

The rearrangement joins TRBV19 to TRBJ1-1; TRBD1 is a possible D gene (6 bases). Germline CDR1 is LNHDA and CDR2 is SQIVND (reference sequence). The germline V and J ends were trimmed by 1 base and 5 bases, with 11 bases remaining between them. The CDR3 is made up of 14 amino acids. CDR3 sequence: CASSIVGRGTEAFF. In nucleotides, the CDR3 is TGTGCCAGTAGTATAGTGGGAAGGGGGACTGAAGCTTTCTTT.

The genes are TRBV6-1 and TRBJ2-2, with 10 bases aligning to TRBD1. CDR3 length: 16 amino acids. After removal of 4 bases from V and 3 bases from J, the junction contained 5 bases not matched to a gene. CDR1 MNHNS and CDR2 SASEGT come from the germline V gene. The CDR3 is CASSGTGGLDTGELFF. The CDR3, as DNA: TGTGCCAGCAGTGGGACAGGGGGTTTGGACACCGGGGAGCTGTTTTTT.

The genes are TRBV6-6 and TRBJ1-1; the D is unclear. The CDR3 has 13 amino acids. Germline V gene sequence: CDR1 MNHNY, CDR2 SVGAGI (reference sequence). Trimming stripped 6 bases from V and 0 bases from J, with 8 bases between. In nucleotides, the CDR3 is TGTGCCAGCAGCCGAAACATGAACACTGAAGCTTTCTTT. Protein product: CASSRNMNTEAFF.

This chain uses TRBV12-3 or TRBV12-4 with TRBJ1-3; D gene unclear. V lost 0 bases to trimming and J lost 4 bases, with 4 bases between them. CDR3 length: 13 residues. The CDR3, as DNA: TGTGCCAGCAGTTTAGCGGCCGGAAACACCATATATTTT. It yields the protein CASSLAAGNTIYF.

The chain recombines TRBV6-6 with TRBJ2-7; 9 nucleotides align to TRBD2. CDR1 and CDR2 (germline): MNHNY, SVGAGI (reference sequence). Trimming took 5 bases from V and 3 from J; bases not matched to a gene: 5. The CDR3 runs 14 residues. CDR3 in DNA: TGTGCCAGCAGTACGGTTAGCGGGAGCTACGAGCAGTACTTC. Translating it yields CASSTVSGSYEQYF.

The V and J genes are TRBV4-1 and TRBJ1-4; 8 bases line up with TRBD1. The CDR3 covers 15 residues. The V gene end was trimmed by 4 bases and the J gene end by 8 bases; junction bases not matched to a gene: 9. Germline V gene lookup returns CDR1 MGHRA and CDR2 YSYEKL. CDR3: CASSPTGTGEEKLFF. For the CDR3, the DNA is TGCGCCAGCAGCCCTACAGGGACAGGTGAAGAAAAACTGTTTTTT.

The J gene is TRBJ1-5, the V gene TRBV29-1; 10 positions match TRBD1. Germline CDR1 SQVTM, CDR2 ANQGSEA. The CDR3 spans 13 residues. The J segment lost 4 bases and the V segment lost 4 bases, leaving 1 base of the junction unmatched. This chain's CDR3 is CSVGDRGNQPQHF. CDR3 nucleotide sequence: TGCAGCGTTGGGGACAGGGGTAATCAGCCCCAGCATTTT.

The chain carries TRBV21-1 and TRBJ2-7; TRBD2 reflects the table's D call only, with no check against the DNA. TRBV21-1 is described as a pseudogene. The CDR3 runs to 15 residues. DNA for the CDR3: TGTGCCAGCAGATTAGTACCATACGTCTTGCACGAGCAGTACTTC. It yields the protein CASRLVPYVLHEQYF.

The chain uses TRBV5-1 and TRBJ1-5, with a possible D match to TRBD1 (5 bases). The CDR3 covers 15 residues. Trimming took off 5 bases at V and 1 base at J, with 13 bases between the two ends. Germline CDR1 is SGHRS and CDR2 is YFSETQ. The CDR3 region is CASREGDSSNQPQHF. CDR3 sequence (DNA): TGCGCCAGCAGGGAAGGGGATTCGAGCAATCAGCCCCAGCATTTT.

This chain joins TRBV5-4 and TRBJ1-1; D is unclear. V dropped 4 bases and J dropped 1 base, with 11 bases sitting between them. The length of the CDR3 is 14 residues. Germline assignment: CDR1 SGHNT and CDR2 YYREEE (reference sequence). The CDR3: CASSRRSPNTEAFF. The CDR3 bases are TGTGCCAGCAGCCGCCGGTCCCCGAACACTGAAGCTTTCTTT.

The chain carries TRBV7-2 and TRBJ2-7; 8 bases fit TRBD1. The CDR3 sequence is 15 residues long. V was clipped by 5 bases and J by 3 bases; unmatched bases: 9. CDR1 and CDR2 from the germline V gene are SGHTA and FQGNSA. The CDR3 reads CASSKDRADFYEQYF. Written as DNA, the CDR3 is TGTGCCAGCAGCAAGGACAGGGCAGATTTCTACGAGCAGTACTTC.

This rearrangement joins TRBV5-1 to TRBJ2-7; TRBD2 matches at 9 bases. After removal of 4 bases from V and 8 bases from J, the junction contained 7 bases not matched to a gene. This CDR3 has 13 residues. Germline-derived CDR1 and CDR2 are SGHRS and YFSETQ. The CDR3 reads CASSPGTSWQQYF. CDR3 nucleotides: TGCGCCAGCAGCCCTGGGACTAGCTGGCAGCAGTACTTC.

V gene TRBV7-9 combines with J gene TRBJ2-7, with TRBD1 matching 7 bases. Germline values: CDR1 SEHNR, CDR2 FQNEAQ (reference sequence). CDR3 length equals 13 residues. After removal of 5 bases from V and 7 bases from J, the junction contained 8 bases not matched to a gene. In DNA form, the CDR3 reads TGTGCCAGCAGCATTACAGGGGCGCGGGAGCAGTACTTC. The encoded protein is CASSITGAREQYF.

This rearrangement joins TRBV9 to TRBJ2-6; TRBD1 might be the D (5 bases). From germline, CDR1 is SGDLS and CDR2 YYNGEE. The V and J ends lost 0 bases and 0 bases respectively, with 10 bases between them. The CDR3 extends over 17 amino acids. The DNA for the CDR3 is TGTGCCAGCAGCGTAGGTGACAGCTTCTCTGGGGCCAACGTCCTGACTTTC. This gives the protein CASSVGDSFSGANVLTF. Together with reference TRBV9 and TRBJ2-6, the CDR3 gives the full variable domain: DSGVTQTPKHLITATGQRVTLRCSPRSGDLSVYWYQQSLDQGLQFLIQYYNGEERAKGNILERFSAQQFPDLHSELNLSSLELGDSALYFCASSVGDSFSGANVLTFGAGSRLTVL.